This TCR beta chain was found in a study of regulatory T cells in long-lasting Graves disease. Through Arm-PCR of CDR3 regions and iRepertoire HTBI primers, TCR beta libraries were built. TCRdb independently ran MiXCR on the multiplex PCR reads; one entry per CDR3 protein. The sample records roughly 250,000 distinct CDR3 sequences, 18% being singletons. Time point specified: newly diagnosed GD, antithyroid drugs for less than 3 months. Generation of the TCR library employed RNA extracted from PBMCs. The CDR3 contains 13 residues. Germline-derived CDR1 and CDR2 are MDHEN and SYDVKM. Unmatched junction bases numbered 8, after V lost 6 bases and J lost 6 bases. This same sample was also part of a study on T cells in Graves' hyperthyroidism and ophthalmopathy.

The clonotype was recovered from a woman aged 25-40 years with Graves disease. The chain is built from TRBV28 and TRBJ2-7; 7 bases line up with TRBD1. Sequenced material: peripheral blood mononuclear cells (PBMCs), taken at new diagnosis, from a patient treated with antithyroid drugs. CDR3 region: CASRVTGPGEQYF. CDR3 in DNA: TGTGCCAGCAGAGTGACAGGGCCGGGCGAGCAGTACTTC. The whole variable domain, filled in from reference TRBV28 and TRBJ2-7, reads DVKVTQSSRYLVKRTGEKVFLECVQDMDHENMFWYRQDPGLGLRLIYFSYDVKMKEKGDIPEGYSVSREKKERFSLILESASTNQTSMYLCASRVTGPGEQYFGPGTRLTVT.